This TCR beta chain was obtained from a study of vaccination and CD4 T cells after COVID-19. Study context: The control cultures got either a CEFX pool, an HIV-1 Nef pool, or no peptide at all.

In this sample, this clonotype turned up once. The antigen remains undetermined. Treatment described: approximately nine-day PBMC culture with coronavirus spike peptide pools or control peptides (ViraFEST assay). ViraFEST expanded antigen-specific T cells with peptide pools, then sequenced TCRs. The CDR3 contains 15 residues. CDR1 and CDR2 from the germline V gene are LGHNA and YSLEER. Trimming cost V 0 bases and J 0 bases, with 7 bases left between them. Oncomine TCR Beta short-read sequencing was applied to DNA from cultured CD4+ T cells. TCRdb used MiXCR to reprocess the PCR reads, holding one entry per CDR3 protein. The table includes just over 20,000 distinct CDR3 sequences, around 70% detected once.

The rearrangement joins TRBV4-3 to TRBJ2-3; no reliable D call. Sequences were obtained from CD4+ T cells from blood, cultured in vitro. This clonotype originated in a human donor who had recovered from COVID-19. Here the CDR3 reads CASSQDPRSTDTQYF. The CDR3 bases are TGCGCCAGCAGCCAAGATCCCAGGAGCACAGATACGCAGTATTTT.